Listed below are T cell receptor beta chains from one sample, sequenced in a study of Ad26.COV2.S vaccination and SARS-CoV-2 variants. Clones were read by immunoSEQ multiplex PCR, and TCRdb kept only the in-frame ones, dropping some. Among around 300,000 clones listed, approximately 90% were seen once. The source was peripheral blood, collected in a trial of Ad26.COV2.S vaccine versus placebo. The receptors shown here come from a person between 18 and 65 years old who received the Ad26.COV2.S COVID-19 vaccine or a placebo. CDR3s include the opening cysteine and the closing phenylalanine or tryptophan. A D gene is named only where the DNA matches it firmly. Only some rows state a clone size, as once, few, many or a class for expanded clones.

v_call: TRBV7-3; d_call: NA; clone_size: NA; j_call: TRBJ2-3; cdr3_aa: CASSPATVSDTDTQYF; cdr3_nt: TGTGCCAGCAGCCCGGCGACAGTGAGCGACACAGATACGCAGTATTTT
v_call: TRBV6-2/TRBV6-3; d_call: NA; clone_size: NA; j_call: TRBJ2-5; cdr3_aa: CASSSPVVWTQYF; cdr3_nt: TGTGCCAGCAGTTCCCCCGTTGTTTGGACCCAGTACTTC
v_call: TRBV27; d_call: NA; clone_size: NA; j_call: TRBJ2-2; cdr3_aa: CASTPLLGIDTGELFF; cdr3_nt: TGTGCCAGCACCCCTCTTTTAGGTATTGACACCGGGGAGCTGTTTTTT
v_call: TRBV14; d_call: TRBD2; clone_size: NA; j_call: TRBJ2-3; cdr3_aa: CASSRSGLAGRPDTQYF; cdr3_nt: TGTGCCAGCAGCCGATCGGGACTAGCGGGCCGACCAGATACGCAGTATTTT
v_call: TRBV10-3; d_call: TRBD1; clone_size: NA; j_call: TRBJ1-3; cdr3_aa: CAISFAGTGSAGNTIYF; cdr3_nt: TGTGCCATCAGTTTTGCCGGGACAGGTTCGGCTGGAAACACCATATATTTT
v_call: TRBV30; d_call: TRBD1; clone_size: NA; j_call: TRBJ1-4; cdr3_aa: CASQGEKLFF; cdr3_nt: TGTGCCTCACAGGGGGAAAAACTGTTTTTT
v_call: TRBV5-6; d_call: TRBD1; clone_size: NA; j_call: TRBJ2-3; cdr3_aa: CASTKGQLTDTQYF; cdr3_nt: TGTGCCAGCACCAAGGGACAGCTCACAGATACGCAGTATTTT
v_call: TRBV5-1; d_call: NA; clone_size: NA; j_call: TRBJ2-2; cdr3_aa: CASSSIRLDTNTGELFF; cdr3_nt: TGCGCCAGCAGCTCCATCCGACTAGACACGAACACCGGGGAGCTGTTTTTT
v_call: TRBV7-2; d_call: TRBD1; clone_size: few; j_call: TRBJ2-6; cdr3_aa: CASYRDRASGANVLTF; cdr3_nt: TGTGCCAGCTACAGAGACAGGGCTTCTGGGGCCAACGTCCTGACTTTC
v_call: TRBV5-1; d_call: TRBD1; clone_size: NA; j_call: TRBJ1-2; cdr3_aa: CASSLVGTAYYGYTF; cdr3_nt: TGCGCCAGCAGCTTGGTTGGGACAGCGTACTATGGCTACACCTTC
v_call: TRBV6-2/TRBV6-3; d_call: NA; clone_size: NA; j_call: TRBJ1-1; cdr3_aa: CASSRIQTGWTEAFF; cdr3_nt: TGTGCCAGCAGTCGAATTCAAACAGGTTGGACTGAAGCTTTCTTT
v_call: TRBV2; d_call: NA; clone_size: NA; j_call: TRBJ1-3; cdr3_aa: CASRGGSTSGNTIYF; cdr3_nt: TGTGCCAGCAGAGGCGGCTCCACCTCTGGAAACACCATATATTTT